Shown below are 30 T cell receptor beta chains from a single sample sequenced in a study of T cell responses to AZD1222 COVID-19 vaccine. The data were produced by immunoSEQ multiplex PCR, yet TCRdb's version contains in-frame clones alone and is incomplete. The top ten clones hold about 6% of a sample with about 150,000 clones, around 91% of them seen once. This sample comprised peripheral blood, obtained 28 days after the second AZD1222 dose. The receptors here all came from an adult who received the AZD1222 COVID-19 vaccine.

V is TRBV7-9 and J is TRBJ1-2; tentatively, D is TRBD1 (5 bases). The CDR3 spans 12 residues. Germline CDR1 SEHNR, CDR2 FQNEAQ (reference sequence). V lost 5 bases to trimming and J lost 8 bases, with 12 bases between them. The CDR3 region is CASSPDRGGYTF. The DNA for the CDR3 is TGTGCCAGCAGCCCTGACCGGGGGGGCTACACCTTC.

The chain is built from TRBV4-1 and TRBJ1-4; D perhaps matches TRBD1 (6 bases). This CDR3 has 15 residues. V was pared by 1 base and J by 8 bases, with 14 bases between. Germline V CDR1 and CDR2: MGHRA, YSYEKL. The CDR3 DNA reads TGCGCCAGCAGCCAAGGCGCTTTTGACAGGGAAAAACTGTTTTTT. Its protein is CASSQGAFDREKLFF.

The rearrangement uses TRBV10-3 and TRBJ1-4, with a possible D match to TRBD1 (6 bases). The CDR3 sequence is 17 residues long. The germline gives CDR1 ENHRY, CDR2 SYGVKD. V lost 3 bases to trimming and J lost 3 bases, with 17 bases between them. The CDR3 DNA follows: TGTGCCATCAGTGACCCACAGGGACGATCAGCTAATGAAAAACTGTTTTTT. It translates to CAISDPQGRSANEKLFF.

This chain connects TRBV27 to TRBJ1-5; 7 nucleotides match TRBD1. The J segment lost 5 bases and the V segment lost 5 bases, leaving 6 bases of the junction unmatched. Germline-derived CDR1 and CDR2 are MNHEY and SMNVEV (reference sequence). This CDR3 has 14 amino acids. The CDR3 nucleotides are TGTGCCAGCAGTACCTACACAGGGGATCAGCCCCAGCATTTT. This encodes CASSTYTGDQPQHF.

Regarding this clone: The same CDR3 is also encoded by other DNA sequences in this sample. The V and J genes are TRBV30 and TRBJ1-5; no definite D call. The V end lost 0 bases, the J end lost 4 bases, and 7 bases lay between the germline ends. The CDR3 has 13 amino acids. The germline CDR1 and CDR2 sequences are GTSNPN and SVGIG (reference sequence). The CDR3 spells CAWSVSGNQPQHF. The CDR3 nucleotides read TGTGCCTGGAGTGTTAGTGGGAATCAGCCCCAGCATTTT.

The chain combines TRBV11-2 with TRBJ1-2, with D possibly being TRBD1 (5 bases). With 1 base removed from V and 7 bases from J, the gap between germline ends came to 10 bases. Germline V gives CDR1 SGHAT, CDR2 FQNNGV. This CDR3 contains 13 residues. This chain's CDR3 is CASSLVREGGYTF. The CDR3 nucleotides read TGTGCCAGCAGCTTAGTCAGGGAGGGTGGCTACACCTTC. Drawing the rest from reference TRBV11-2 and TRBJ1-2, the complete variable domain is EAGVAQSPRYKIIEKRQSVAFWCNPISGHATLYWYQQILGQGPKLLIQFQNNGVVDDSQLPKDRFSAERLKGVDSTLKIQPAKLEDSAVYLCASSLVREGGYTFGSGTRLTVV.

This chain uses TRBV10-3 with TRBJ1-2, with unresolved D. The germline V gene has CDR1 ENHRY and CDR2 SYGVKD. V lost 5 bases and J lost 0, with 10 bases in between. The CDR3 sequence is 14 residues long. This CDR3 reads CAISTWITNYGYTF. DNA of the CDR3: TGTGCCATCAGTACCTGGATCACTAACTATGGCTACACCTTC.

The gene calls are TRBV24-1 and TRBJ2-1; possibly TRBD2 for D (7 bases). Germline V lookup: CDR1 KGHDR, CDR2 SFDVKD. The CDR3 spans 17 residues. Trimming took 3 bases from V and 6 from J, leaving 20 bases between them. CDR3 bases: TGTGCCACCAGTGATCCAACCGGGGGCGGGAGACTCAATGAGCAGTTCTTC. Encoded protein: CATSDPTGGGRLNEQFF.

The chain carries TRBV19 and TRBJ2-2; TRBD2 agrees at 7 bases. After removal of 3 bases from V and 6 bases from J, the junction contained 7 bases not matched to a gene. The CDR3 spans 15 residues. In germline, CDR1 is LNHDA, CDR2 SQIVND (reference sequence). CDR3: CASSMGGGPSGELFF. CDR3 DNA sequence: TGTGCCAGTAGTATGGGCGGGGGACCCTCCGGGGAGCTGTTTTTT. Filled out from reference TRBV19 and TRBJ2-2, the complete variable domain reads DGGITQSPKYLFRKEGQNVTLSCEQNLNHDAMYWYRQDPGQGLRLIYYSQIVNDFQKGDIAEGYSVSREKKESFPLTVTSAQKNPTAFYLCASSMGGGPSGELFFGEGSRLTVL.

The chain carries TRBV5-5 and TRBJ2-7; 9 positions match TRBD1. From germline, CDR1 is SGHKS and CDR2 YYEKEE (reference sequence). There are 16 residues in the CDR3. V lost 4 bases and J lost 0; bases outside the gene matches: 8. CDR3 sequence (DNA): TGTGCCAGCAGCAAACCGGACAGGGGAGCCTCCTACGAGCAGTACTTC. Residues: CASSKPDRGASYEQYF.

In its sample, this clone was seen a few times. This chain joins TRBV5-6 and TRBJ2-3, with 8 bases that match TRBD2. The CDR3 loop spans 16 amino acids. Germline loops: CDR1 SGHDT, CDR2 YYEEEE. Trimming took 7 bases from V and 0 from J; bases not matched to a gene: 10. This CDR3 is CASSRGSGVSTDTQYF. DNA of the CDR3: TGTGCCAGCTCACGGGGTAGCGGGGTTAGCACAGATACGCAGTATTTT.

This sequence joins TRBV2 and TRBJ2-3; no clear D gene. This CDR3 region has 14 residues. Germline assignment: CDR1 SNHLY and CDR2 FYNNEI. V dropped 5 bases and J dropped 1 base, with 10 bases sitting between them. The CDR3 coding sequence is TGTGCCAGCAGTAGCCCCAAGGGCACAGATACGCAGTATTTT. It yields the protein CASSSPKGTDTQYF.

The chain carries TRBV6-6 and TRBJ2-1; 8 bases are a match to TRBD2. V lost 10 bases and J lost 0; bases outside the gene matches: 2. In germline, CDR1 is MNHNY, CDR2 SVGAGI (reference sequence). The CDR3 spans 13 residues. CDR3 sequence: CATLAGSYNEQFF. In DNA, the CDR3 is TGTGCCACTCTAGCGGGCTCCTACAATGAGCAGTTCTTC.

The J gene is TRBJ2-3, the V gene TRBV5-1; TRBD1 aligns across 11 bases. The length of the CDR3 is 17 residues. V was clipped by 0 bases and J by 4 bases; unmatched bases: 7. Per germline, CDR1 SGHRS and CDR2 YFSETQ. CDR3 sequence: CASSLAADRGRPDTQYF. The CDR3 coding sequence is TGCGCCAGCAGCTTGGCCGCGGACAGGGGGCGCCCAGATACGCAGTATTTT.

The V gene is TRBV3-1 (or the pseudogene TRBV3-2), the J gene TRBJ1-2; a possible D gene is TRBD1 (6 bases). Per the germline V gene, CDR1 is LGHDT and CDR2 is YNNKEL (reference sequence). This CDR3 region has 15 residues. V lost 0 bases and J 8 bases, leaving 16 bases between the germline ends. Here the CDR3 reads CASSQDRRGGLGYTF. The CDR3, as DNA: TGTGCCAGCAGCCAAGATCGGCGAGGGGGTTTGGGCTACACCTTC.

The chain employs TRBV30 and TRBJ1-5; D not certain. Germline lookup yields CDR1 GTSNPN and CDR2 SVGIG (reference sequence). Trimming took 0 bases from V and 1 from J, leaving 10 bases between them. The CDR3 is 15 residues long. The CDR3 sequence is CAWSVTGLSNQPQHF. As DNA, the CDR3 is TGTGCCTGGAGTGTAACTGGACTGAGCAATCAGCCCCAGCATTTT.

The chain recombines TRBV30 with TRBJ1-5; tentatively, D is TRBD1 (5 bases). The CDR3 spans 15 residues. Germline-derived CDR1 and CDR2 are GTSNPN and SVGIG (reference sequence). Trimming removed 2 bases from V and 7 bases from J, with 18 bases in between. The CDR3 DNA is TGTGCCTGGAGTCCCCCGACAGTTAGTCGACAGCCCCAGCATTTT. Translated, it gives CAWSPPTVSRQPQHF.

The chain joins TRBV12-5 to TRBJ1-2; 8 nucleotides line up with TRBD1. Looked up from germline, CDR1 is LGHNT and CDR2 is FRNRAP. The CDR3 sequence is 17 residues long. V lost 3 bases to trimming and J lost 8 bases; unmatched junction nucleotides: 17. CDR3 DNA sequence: TGTGCTAGTGGTTTTGCTCATATCTTCCCAGGGGGCCGGGGCTACACCTTC. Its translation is CASGFAHIFPGGRGYTF.

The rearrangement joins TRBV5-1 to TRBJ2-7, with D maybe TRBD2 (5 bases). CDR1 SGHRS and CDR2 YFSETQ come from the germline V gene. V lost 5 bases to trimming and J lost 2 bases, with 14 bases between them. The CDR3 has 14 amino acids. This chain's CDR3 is CASRLQEDPYEQYF. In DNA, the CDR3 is TGCGCCAGCAGGCTCCAGGAGGACCCCTACGAGCAGTACTTC.

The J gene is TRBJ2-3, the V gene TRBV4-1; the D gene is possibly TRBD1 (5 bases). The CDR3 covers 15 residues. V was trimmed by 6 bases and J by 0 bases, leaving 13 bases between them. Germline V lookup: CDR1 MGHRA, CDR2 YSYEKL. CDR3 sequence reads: CASSTQGISTDTQYF. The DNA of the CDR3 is TGCGCCAGCAGTACCCAGGGAATTAGCACAGATACGCAGTATTTT.

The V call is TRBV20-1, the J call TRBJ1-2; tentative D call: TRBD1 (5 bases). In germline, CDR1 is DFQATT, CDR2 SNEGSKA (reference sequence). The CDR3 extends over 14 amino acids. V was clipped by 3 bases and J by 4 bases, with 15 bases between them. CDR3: CSASAGGRFYGYTF. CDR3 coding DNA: TGCAGTGCTAGTGCGGGGGGTCGGTTCTATGGCTACACCTTC.

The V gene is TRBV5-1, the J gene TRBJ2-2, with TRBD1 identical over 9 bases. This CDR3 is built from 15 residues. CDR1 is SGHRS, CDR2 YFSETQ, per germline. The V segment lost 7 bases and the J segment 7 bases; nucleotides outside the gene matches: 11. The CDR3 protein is CASEPTGGADGELFF. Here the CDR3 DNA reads TGCGCCAGCGAACCGACAGGGGGGGCGGACGGGGAGCTGTTTTTT.

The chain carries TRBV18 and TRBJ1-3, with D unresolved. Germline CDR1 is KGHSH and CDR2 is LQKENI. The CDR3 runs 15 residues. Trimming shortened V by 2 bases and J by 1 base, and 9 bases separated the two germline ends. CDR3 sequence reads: CASSPSQLSGNTIYF. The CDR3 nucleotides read TGTGCCAGCTCACCATCACAGTTATCTGGAAACACCATATATTTT.

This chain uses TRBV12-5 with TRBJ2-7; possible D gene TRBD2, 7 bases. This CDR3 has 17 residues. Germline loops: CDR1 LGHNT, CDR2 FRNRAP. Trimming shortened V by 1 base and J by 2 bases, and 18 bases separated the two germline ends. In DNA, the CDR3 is TGTGCTAGTGGTTTGGCTAGGGGGGGTCCTAGGCCCTACGAGCAGTACTTC. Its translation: CASGLARGGPRPYEQYF.

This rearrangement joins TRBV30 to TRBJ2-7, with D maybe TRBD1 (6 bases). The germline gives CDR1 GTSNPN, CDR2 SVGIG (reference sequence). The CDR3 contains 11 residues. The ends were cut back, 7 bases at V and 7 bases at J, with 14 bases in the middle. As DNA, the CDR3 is TGTGCCTCCTCCATAGGGGGAGAGCAGTACTTC. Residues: CASSIGGEQYF.

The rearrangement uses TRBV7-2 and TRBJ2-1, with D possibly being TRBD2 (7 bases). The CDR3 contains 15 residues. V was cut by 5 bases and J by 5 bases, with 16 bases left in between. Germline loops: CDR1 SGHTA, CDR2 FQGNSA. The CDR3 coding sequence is TGTGCCAGCAGCCAGGGCGGGGGCCGAAACAATGAGCAGTTCTTC. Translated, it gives CASSQGGGRNNEQFF. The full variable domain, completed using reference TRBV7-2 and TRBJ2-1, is GAGVSQSPSNKVTEKGKDVELRCDPISGHTALYWYRQSLGQGLEFLIYFQGNSAPDKSGLPSDRFSAERTGGSVSTLTIQRTQQEDSAVYLCASSQGGGRNNEQFFGPGTRLTVL.

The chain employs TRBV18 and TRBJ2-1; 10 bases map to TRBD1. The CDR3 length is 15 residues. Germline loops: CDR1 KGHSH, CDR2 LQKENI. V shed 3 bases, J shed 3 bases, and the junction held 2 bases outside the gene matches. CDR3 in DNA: TGTGCCAGCTCACCTTGGGACAGGGGCTACAATGAGCAGTTCTTC. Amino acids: CASSPWDRGYNEQFF.

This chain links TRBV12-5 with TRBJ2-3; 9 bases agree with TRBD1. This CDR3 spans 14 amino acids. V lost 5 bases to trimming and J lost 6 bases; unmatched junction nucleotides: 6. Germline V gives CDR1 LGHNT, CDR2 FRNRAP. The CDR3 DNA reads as TGTGCTAGTGGTCTGGGGGACAGGGCGGATACGCAGTATTTT. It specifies CASGLGDRADTQYF.

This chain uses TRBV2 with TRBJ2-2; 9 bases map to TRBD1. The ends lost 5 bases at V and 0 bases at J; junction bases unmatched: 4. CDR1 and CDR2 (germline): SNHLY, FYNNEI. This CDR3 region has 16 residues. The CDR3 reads CASSLGTGPNTGELFF. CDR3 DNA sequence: TGTGCCAGCAGTCTAGGGACAGGGCCGAACACCGGGGAGCTGTTTTTT. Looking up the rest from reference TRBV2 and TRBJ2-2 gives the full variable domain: EPEVTQTPSHQVTQMGQEVILRCVPISNHLYFYWYRQILGQKVEFLVSFYNNEISEKSEIFDDQFSVERPDGSNFTLKIRSTKLEDSAMYFCASSLGTGPNTGELFFGEGSRLTVL.

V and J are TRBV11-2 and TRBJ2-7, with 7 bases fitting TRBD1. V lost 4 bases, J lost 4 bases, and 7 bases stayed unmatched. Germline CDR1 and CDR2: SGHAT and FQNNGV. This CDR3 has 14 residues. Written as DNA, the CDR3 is TGTGCCAGCAGCTCGACAGGGTCCCCTTACGAGCAGTACTTC. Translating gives CASSSTGSPYEQYF.